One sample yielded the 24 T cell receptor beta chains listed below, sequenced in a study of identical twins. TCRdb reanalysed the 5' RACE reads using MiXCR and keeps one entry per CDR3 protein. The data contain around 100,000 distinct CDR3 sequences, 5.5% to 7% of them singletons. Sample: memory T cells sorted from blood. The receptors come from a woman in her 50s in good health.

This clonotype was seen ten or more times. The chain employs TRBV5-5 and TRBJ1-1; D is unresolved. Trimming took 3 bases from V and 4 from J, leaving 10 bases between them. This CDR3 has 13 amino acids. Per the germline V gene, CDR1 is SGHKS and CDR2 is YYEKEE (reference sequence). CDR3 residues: CASSSGVTTEAFF. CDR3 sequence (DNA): TGTGCCAGCAGCTCCGGTGTTACCACTGAAGCTTTCTTT.

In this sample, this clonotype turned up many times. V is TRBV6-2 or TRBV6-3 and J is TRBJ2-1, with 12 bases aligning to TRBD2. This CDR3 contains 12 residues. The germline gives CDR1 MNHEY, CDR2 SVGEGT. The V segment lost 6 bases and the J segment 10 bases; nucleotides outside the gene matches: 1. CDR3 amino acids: CASSLAGGEQFF. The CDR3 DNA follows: TGTGCCAGCAGCCTAGCGGGAGGGGAGCAGTTCTTC.

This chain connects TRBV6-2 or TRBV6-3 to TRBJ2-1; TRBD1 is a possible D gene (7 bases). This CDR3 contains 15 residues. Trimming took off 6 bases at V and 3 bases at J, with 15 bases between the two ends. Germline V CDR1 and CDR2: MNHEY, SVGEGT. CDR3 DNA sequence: TGTGCCAGCAGCCACGGGGGACAGAGCTACAATGAGCAGTTCTTC. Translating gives CASSHGGQSYNEQFF.

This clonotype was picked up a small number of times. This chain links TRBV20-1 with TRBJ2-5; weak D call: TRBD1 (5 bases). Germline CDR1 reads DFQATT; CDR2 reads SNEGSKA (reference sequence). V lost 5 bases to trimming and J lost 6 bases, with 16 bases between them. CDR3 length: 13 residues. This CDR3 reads CSASQTALQTQYF. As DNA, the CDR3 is TGCAGTGCTTCCCAGACAGCGCTACAGACCCAGTACTTC.

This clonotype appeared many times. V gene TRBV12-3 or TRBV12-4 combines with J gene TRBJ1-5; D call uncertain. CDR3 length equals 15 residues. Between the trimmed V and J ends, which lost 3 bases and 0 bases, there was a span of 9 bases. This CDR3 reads CASSFMSGSNQPQHF. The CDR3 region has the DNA TGTGCCAGCAGTTTTATGAGCGGTAGCAATCAGCCCCAGCATTTT.

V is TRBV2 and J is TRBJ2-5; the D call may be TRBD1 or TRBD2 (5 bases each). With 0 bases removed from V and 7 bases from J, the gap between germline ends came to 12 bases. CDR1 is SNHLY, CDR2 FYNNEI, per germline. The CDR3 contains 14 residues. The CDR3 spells CASSEASPGRTQYF. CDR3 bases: TGTGCCAGCAGTGAAGCATCGCCGGGACGGACCCAGTACTTC. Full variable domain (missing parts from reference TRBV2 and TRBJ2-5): EPEVTQTPSHQVTQMGQEVILRCVPISNHLYFYWYRQILGQKVEFLVSFYNNEISEKSEIFDDQFSVERPDGSNFTLKIRSTKLEDSAMYFCASSEASPGRTQYFGPGTRLLVL.

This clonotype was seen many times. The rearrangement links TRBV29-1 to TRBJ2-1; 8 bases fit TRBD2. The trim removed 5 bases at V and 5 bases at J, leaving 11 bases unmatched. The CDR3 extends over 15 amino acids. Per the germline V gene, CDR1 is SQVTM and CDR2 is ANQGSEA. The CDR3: CSVHTGTRPNNEQFF. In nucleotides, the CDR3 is TGCAGCGTTCACACCGGGACTAGACCAAACAATGAGCAGTTCTTC.

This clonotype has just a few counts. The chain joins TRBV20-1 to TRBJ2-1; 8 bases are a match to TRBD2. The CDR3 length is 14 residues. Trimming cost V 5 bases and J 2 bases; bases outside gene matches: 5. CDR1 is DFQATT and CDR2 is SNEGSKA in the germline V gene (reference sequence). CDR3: CSAESGRTYNEQFF. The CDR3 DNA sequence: TGCAGTGCTGAGAGCGGGAGAACCTACAATGAGCAGTTCTTC.

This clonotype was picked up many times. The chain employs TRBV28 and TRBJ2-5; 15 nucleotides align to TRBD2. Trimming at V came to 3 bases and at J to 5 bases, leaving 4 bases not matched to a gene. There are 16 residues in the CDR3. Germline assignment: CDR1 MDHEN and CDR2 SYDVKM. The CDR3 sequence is CASSLGLAGGRETQYF. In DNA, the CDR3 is TGTGCCAGCAGTTTGGGACTAGCGGGAGGCAGGGAGACCCAGTACTTC.

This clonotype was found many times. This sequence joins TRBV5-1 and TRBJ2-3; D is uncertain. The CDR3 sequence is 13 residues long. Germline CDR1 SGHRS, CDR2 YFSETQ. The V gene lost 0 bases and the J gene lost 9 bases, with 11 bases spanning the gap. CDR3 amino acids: CASSLGPGLTQYF. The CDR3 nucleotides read TGCGCCAGCAGCTTGGGACCGGGTCTGACGCAGTATTTT.

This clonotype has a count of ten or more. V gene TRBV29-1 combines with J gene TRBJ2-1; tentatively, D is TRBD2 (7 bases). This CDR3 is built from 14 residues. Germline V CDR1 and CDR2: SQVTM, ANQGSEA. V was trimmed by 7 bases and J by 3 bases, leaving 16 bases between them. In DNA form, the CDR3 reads TGCAGCGGGGGGGCTAGCGGACTCTACAATGAGCAGTTCTTC. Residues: CSGGASGLYNEQFF.

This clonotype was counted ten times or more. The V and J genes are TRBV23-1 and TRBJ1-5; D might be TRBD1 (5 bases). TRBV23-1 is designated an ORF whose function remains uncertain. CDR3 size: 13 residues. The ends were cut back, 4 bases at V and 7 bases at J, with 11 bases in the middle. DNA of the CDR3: TGCGCCAGCAGTCGGGGACGGAGGCAGCCCCAGCATTTT. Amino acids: CASSRGRRQPQHF.

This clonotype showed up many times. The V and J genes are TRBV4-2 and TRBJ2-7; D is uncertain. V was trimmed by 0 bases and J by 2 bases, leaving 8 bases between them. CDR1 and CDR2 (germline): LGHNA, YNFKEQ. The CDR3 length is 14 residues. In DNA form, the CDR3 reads TGTGCCAGCAGCCAAGAGTACAGCCCCTACGAGCAGTACTTC. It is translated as CASSQEYSPYEQYF.

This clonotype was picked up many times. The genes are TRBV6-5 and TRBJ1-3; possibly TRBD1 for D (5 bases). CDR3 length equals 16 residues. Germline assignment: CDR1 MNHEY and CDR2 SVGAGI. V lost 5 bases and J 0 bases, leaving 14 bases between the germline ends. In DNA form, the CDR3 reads TGTGCCAGCAGTCGTCCGGGACGCAACTCTGGAAACACCATATATTTT. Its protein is CASSRPGRNSGNTIYF.

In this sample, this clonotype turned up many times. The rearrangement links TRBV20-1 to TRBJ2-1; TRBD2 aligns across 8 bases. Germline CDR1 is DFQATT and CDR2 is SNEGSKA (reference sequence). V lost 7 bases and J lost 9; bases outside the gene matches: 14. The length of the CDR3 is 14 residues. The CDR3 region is CSVERGQLAAEQFF. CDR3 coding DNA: TGCAGTGTCGAGCGGGGGCAACTAGCAGCTGAGCAGTTCTTC.

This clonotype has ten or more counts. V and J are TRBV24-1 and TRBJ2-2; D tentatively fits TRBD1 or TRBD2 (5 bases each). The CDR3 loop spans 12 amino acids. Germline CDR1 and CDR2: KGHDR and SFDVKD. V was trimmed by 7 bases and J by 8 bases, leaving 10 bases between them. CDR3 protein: CATRGVNGELFF. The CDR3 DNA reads TGTGCCACCAGGGGGGTAAATGGGGAGCTGTTTTTT.

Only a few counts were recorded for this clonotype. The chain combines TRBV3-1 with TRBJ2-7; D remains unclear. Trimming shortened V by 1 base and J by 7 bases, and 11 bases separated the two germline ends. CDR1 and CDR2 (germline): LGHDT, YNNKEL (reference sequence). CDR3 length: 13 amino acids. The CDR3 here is CASSQGGWSEQYF. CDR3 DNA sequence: TGTGCCAGCAGCCAAGGAGGATGGTCGGAGCAGTACTTC.

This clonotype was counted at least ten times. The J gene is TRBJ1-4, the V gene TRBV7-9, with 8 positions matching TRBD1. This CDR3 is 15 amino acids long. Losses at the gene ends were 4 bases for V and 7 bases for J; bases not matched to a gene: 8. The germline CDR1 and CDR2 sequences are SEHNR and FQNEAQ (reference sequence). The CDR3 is CASSSPGGAGEKLFF. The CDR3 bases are TGTGCCAGCAGCTCCCCAGGGGGCGCGGGTGAAAAACTGTTTTTT.

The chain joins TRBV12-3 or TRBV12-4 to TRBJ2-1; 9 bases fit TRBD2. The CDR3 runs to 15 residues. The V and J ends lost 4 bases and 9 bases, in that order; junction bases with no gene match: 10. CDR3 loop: CASSSDSGTSREQFF. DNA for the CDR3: TGTGCCAGCAGTTCCGACTCCGGGACTAGCCGTGAGCAGTTCTTC.

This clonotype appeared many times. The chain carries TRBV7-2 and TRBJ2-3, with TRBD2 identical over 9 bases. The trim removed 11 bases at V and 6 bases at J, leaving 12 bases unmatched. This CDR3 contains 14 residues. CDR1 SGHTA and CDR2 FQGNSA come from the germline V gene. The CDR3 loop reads CAGGLAGDRDTQYF. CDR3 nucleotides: TGTGCCGGGGGGTTAGCGGGAGATAGGGATACGCAGTATTTT.

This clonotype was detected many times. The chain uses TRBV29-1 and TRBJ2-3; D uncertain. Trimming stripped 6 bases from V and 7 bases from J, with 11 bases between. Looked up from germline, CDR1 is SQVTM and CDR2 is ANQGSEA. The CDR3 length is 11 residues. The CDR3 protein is CSVVHTNTQYF. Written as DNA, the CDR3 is TGCAGCGTCGTCCACACCAATACGCAGTATTTT.

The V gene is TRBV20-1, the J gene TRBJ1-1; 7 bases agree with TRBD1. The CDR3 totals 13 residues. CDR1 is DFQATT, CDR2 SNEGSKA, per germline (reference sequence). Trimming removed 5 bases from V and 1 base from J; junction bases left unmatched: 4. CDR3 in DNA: TGCAGTGCTCACAGGGGTTCGAACACTGAAGCTTTCTTT. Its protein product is CSAHRGSNTEAFF.

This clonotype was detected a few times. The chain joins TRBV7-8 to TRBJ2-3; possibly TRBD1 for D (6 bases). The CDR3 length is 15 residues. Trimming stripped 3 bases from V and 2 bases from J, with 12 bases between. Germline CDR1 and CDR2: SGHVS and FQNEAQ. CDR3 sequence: CASSFGDRFTDTQYF. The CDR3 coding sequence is TGTGCCAGCAGCTTTGGAGACAGGTTCACAGATACGCAGTATTTT.

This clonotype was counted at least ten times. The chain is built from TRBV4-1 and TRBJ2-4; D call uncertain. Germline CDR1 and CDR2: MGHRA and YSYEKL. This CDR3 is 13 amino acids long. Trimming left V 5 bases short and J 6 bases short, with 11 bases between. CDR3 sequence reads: CASSTQPGNIQYF. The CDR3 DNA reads TGCGCCAGCAGCACACAACCTGGAAACATTCAGTACTTC.